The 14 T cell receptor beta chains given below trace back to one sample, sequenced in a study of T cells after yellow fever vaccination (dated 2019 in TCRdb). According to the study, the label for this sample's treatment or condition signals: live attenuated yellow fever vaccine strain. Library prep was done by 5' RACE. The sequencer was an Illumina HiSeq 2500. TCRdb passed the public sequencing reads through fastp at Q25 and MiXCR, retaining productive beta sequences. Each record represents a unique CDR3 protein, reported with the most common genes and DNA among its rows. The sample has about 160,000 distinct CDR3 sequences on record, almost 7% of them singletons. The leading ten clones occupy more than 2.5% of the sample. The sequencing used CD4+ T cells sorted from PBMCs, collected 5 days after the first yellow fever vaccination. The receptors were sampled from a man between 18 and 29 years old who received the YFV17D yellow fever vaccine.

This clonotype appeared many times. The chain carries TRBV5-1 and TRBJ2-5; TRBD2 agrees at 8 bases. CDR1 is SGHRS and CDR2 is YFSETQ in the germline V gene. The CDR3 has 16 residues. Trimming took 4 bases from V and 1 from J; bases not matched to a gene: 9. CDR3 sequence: CASSRSGLGTQETQYF. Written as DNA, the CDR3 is TGCGCCAGCAGCCGGTCGGGACTAGGCACCCAAGAGACCCAGTACTTC.

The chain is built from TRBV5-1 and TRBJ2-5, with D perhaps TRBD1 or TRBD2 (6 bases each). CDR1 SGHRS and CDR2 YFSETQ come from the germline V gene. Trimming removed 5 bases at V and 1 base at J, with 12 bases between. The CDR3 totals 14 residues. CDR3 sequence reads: CASREGVVQETQYF. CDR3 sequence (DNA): TGCGCCAGCAGGGAGGGGGTCGTCCAAGAGACCCAGTACTTC.

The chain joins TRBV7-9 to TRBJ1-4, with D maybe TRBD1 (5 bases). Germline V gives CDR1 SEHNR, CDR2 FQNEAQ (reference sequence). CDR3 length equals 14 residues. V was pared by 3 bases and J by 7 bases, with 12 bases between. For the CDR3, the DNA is TGTGCCAGCAGCTTCGAGGGGCTTGGTGAAAAACTGTTTTTT. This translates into CASSFEGLGEKLFF.

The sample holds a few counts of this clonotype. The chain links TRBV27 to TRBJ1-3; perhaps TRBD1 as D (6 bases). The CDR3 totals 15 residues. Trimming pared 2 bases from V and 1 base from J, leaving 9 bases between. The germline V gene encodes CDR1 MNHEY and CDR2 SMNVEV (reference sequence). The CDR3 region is CASSLGQPSGNTIYF. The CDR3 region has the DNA TGTGCCAGCAGTTTAGGACAGCCTTCTGGAAACACCATATATTTT.

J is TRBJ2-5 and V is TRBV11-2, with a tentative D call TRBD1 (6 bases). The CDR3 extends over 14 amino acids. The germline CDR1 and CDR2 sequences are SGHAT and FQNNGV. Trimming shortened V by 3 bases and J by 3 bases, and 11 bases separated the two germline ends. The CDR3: CASSFRGGKETQYF. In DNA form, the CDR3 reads TGTGCCAGCAGCTTCCGAGGGGGTAAAGAGACCCAGTACTTC.

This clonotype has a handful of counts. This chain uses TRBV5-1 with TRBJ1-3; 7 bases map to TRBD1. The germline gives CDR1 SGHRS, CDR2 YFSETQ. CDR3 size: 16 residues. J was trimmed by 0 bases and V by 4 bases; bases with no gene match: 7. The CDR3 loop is CASSQGQANSGNTIYF. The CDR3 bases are TGCGCCAGCAGCCAAGGACAGGCGAACTCTGGAAACACCATATATTTT.

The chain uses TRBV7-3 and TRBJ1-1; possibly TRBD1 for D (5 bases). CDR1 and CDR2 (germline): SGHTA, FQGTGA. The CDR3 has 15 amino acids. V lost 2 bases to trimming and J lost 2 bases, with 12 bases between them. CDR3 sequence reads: CASSLFPDRNTEAFF. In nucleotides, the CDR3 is TGTGCCAGCAGCTTATTCCCTGACAGAAACACTGAAGCTTTCTTT.

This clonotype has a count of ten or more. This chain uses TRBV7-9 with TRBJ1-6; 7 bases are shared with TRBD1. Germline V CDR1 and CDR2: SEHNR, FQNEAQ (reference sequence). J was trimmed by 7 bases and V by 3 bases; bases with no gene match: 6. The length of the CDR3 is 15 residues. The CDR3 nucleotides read TGTGCCAGCAGCTTCCATGACAGGGAGAATTCACCCCTCCACTTT. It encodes CASSFHDRENSPLHF.

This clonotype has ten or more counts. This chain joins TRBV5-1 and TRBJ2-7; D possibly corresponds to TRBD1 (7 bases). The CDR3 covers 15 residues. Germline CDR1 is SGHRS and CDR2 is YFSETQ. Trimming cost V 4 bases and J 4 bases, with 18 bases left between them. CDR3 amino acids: CASSRSATGTYEQYF. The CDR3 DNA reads TGCGCCAGCAGCCGTTCAGCGACAGGGACTTACGAGCAGTACTTC. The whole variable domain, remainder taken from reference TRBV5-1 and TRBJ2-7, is KAGVTQTPRYLIKTRGQQVTLSCSPISGHRSVSWYQQTPGQGLQFLFEYFSETQRNKGNFPGRFSGRQFSNSRSEMNVSTLELGDSALYLCASSRSATGTYEQYFGPGTRLTVT.

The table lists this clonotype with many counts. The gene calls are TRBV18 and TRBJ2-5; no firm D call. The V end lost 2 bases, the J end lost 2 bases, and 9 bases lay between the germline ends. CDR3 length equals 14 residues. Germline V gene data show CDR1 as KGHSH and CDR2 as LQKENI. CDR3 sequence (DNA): TGTGCCAGCTCACCAGGGAATAGGCAAGAGACCCAGTACTTC. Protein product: CASSPGNRQETQYF.

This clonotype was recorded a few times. The CDR3 nucleotides read TGTGCCAGCAGCTTTTGGGCGGGCCGGAATTCACCCCTCCACTTT. Protein product: CASSFWAGRNSPLHF. The V gene is TRBV7-2, the J gene TRBJ1-6, with unresolved D. Germline-derived CDR1 and CDR2 are SGHTA and FQGNSA. CDR3 length: 15 amino acids. Trimming took 3 bases from V and 7 from J, leaving 13 bases between them. The full variable domain, completed using reference TRBV7-2 and TRBJ1-6, is GAGVSQSPSNKVTEKGKDVELRCDPISGHTALYWYRQSLGQGLEFLIYFQGNSAPDKSGLPSDRFSAERTGGSVSTLTIQRTQQEDSAVYLCASSFWAGRNSPLHFGNGTRLTVT.

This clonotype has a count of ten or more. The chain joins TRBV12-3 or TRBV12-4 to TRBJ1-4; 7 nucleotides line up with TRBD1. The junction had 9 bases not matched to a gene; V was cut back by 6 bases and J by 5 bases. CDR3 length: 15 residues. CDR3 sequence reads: CASRSTGQGNEKLFF. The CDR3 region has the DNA TGTGCCAGCAGGTCGACAGGGCAGGGGAATGAAAAACTGTTTTTT.

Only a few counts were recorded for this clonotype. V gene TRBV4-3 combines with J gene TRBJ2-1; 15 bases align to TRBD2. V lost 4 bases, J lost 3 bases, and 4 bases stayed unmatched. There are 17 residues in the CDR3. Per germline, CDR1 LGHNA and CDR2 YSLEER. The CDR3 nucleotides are TGCGCCAGCAGCCTCGGGACTAGCGGGGGGATCTACAATGAGCAGTTCTTC. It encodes CASSLGTSGGIYNEQFF.

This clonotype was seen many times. This CDR3 is CASSLNRGNSPLHF. DNA for the CDR3: TGCGCCAGCAGCTTGAACCGAGGGAATTCACCCCTCCACTTT. This chain uses TRBV5-1 with TRBJ1-6; D remains ambiguous. Germline V CDR1 and CDR2: SGHRS, YFSETQ. V dropped 1 base and J dropped 7 bases, with 9 bases sitting between them. This CDR3 is built from 14 residues.